A selection of T cell receptor beta chains follows, all from one sample in a study of shared clonotypes between healthy human individuals. The protocol was immunoSEQ multiplex PCR, while the TCRdb copy is restricted to in-frame clones and leaves out a portion. The profile shows about 490,000 clones, approximately 80% of them singletons. Sequenced material: PBMCs. The receptors here all came from a woman aged 35 to 49 in good health. Some clones in this sample may be carry-over from other donors' samples. Both conserved end residues are trimmed from each CDR3. The size of a clone is reported for some rows only, either as once, few or many, or as a class for expanded clones.

- 12 TRBV5-1 ASSSPGGSRGYA
- 14 TRBV28 ASSFFRREAADTQY
once 12 TRBV28 ASSLGGLGNIQY
many 12 TRBV9 ASSRGQEPYEQY
- 16 TRBV7-2 ARNMRGREGLAYNEQF
once 13 TRBV2 ASSDTSGKTYEQY
- 11 TRBV9 ASSVEVTGELF
- 15 TRBV7-3 ASSSRGRTANTGELF
many 14 TRBV4-1 ASSQEVQGFNYGYT
- 9 TRBV19 ASKGTYEQY
few 13 TRBV18 ASSLSSLGVGGYT
- 13 TRBV5-1 ASSPLAVSNNEQF
- 13 TRBV7-8 ASGSGRVWTGELF
- 12 TRBV14 ASSQQGYLYEQY
once 13 TRBV5-1 ASTQSGSRGETQY
- 13 TRBV11-2 ASSTRQGATGELF
- 13 TRBV5-1 ASSLAGTSVHEQF
- 15 TRBV7-2 ASSPTRFTVGTDTQY
- 13 TRBV27 ASSFSSGPQETQY
- 14 TRBV27 ASSSSYRQLNTEAF
- 14 TRBV28 ASSSPGLAGGSEQY
- 13 TRBV7-2 ASSLDARGSYGYT
few 9 TRBV30 AWSVTYEQY
- 14 TRBV19 ASSGTAAISNQPQH
- 12 TRBV10-3 AISRDPGGYGYT
- 14 TRBV18 ASSQTQGGSYNEQF
- 13 TRBV11-3 ASSLEAGDSYEQY
- 12 TRBV11-2 ASSPSVAGVQQY
- 15 TRBV7-9 ASSLGGTYDGDQPQH
few 9 TRBV7-9 ASSSSGEQF
- 13 TRBV6-5 ASRQGLAESYEQY
- 11 TRBV5-1 ASRPAVTDTQY
- 16 TRBV4-2 ASSQDPRRGLNTGELF
- 14 TRBV28 ASSKIDRGVGNTIY
- 12 TRBV6-1 ASYWGQLNTEAF
- 11 TRBV27 ATHSGQGYEQY
- 13 TRBV19 ASSMSHGRTDTQY
- 13 TRBV7-9 ASSLGGQENTEAF
- 13 TRBV11-2 ASSLAGGLVTEAL
many 13 TRBV7-2 ASSLAGRLNTEAF
- 12 TRBV5-1 ASRRRDHTDTQY
few 13 TRBV29-1 SVEDRRTWGYEQY
- 12 TRBV5-6 ASSARTSGVEQF
- 11 TRBV19 ASSIGNTGELF
- 12 TRBV7-2 ASRRGLAGREQY
- 14 TRBV4-2 ASSQDGLAGAYEQY
- 9 TRBV20-1 SARDRAEAF
- 11 TRBV10-3 AISEGSQETQY
few 10 TRBV6-6 ASSYSPYGYT
- 12 TRBV7-9 ASSSRDRYYGYT